Sequencing of this T cell receptor (beta chain) was carried out in a study of CD8 T cells in ankylosing spondylitis. TCRdb processed the 5' RACE reads anew with MiXCR; each CDR3 protein has one entry. The sample holds a few hundred thousand distinct CDR3 sequences, roughly 12% seen once. This clonotype was seen repeatedly, ten times or more. Its antigen is undetermined. Overall study findings and caveats: Clones that were linked to disease were CD8+ and were relatively rare in peripheral blood. For ankylosing spondylitis blood, a TCR beta motif of roughly 8 highly homologous variants appeared characteristic. In synovial fluid and blood from reactive arthritis, some motif variants were previously reported. In ankylosing spondylitis patients, matched synovial fluid reportedly showed significant enrichment of disease-linked clones.

Specimen: blood, either unsorted or a sorted T cell fraction (not recorded which). The source of this sequence is a male donor with ankylosing spondylitis.

The CDR3 loop reads CATSDPPRIEEQFF. The CDR3, as DNA: TGTGCCACCAGTGACCCGCCCCGAATAGAAGAGCAGTTCTTC. The V call is TRBV24-1, the J call TRBJ2-1; no clear D. With 4 bases removed from V and 10 bases from J, the gap between germline ends came to 16 bases. The CDR3 consists of 14 residues. From germline, CDR1 is KGHDR and CDR2 SFDVKD.